These 13 T cell receptor beta chains were sequenced from one sample in a study of T-cell reconstitution after alpha-beta-depleted transplantation in children. Unique molecular identifiers featured in how the TCRbeta library was prepared. One entry per CDR3 protein results from TCRdb running MiXCR on the PCR reads. The sample shows about 580,000 distinct CDR3 sequences, roughly 23% of them seen only once. Sample: PBMCs, mostly from graft donor cells, taken 360 days after TCRalphabeta/CD19-depleted stem cell transplant. These receptor sequences come from a boy in the first two years of life who had a stem cell transplant for acute myeloid leukemia, so the T cells may come from the graft donor.

This clonotype showed up many times. The chain employs TRBV20-1 and TRBJ2-3; a weak D match, TRBD2 (5 bases). The CDR3 totals 14 residues. Per the germline V gene, CDR1 is DFQATT and CDR2 is SNEGSKA (reference sequence). Trimming took off 5 bases at V and 4 bases at J, with 16 bases between the two ends. CDR3 region: CSAWTGSNPDTQYF. In DNA, the CDR3 is TGCAGTGCTTGGACGGGGAGTAATCCAGATACGCAGTATTTT.

J is TRBJ2-1 and V is TRBV6-2 or TRBV6-3; a weak D match, TRBD2 (5 bases). V lost 10 bases, J lost 10 bases, and 14 bases lay in between. Germline-derived CDR1 and CDR2 are MNHEY and SVGEGT. The CDR3 has 11 amino acids. CDR3 coding DNA: TGTGCCATCGAAGGGAGAGGCGAGCAGTTCTTC. Protein sequence: CAIEGRGEQFF.

The genes are TRBV20-1 and TRBJ2-7; 11 bases are shared with TRBD2. Per the germline V gene, CDR1 is DFQATT and CDR2 is SNEGSKA (reference sequence). The CDR3 runs 14 residues. After removal of 5 bases from V and 5 bases from J, the junction contained 8 bases not matched to a gene. The CDR3 DNA follows: TGCAGTGCTGGGGGTAGCGGGGGGGCCCACGAGCAGTACGTC. It encodes CSAGGSGGAHEQYV.

This chain uses TRBV20-1 with TRBJ2-7; tentatively, D is TRBD2 (6 bases). The V end lost 3 bases, the J end lost 0 bases, and 12 bases lay between the germline ends. Germline V CDR1 and CDR2: DFQATT, SNEGSKA (reference sequence). CDR3 length equals 14 residues. The CDR3 protein is CSARGRLLSYEQYV. The CDR3, as DNA: TGCAGTGCTAGGGGGAGGTTACTCTCCTACGAGCAGTACGTC.

V is TRBV7-2 and J is TRBJ2-1; 14 bases line up with TRBD2. CDR1 is SGHTA, CDR2 FQGNSA, per germline. The CDR3 length is 15 residues. V lost 8 bases to trimming and J lost 10 bases; unmatched junction nucleotides: 10. CDR3 in DNA: TGTGCCAGCGCCAGAAGGACTAGCGGGGGGCTGGAGCAGTTCTTC. Translation: CASARRTSGGLEQFF.

The CDR3: CASSPPSGSGIYEQYF. Written as DNA, the CDR3 is TGTGCCAGCAGCCCCCCTTCGGGTAGCGGAATCTACGAGCAGTACTTC. The chain has TRBV7-9 and TRBJ2-7, with D possibly matching TRBD2 (6 bases). Trimming shortened V by 5 bases and J by 3 bases, and 20 bases separated the two germline ends. From germline, CDR1 is SEHNR and CDR2 FQNEAQ (reference sequence). CDR3 length: 16 amino acids.

The sample holds a few counts of this clonotype. J is TRBJ2-5 and V is TRBV11-2; 7 nucleotides line up with TRBD2. Germline-derived CDR1 and CDR2 are SGHAT and FQNNGV. J was trimmed by 1 base and V by 6 bases; bases with no gene match: 8. There are 15 residues in the CDR3. Here the CDR3 reads CASRPRLAVQETQYF. The CDR3 nucleotides read TGTGCCAGCAGACCACGTCTAGCGGTCCAAGAGACCCAGTACTTC.

This clonotype came up a few times. V usage is TRBV4-2 and J usage is TRBJ2-2; D is ambiguous. Trimming stripped 0 bases from V and 1 base from J, with 12 bases between. Germline CDR1 reads LGHNA; CDR2 reads YNFKEQ. The CDR3 runs to 17 residues. CDR3 nucleotides: TGTGCCAGCAGCCAAGATCCGGGTGGGGTGAACACCGGGGAGCTGTTTTTT. Its translation is CASSQDPGGVNTGELFF.

This clonotype was recorded at least ten times. The rearrangement uses TRBV27 and TRBJ2-6; D is perhaps TRBD1 (6 bases). Germline lookup yields CDR1 MNHEY and CDR2 SMNVEV (reference sequence). V lost 8 bases and J 10 bases, leaving 18 bases between the germline ends. CDR3 length: 14 residues. CDR3 residues: CASGLTGPTNVLTF. In nucleotides, the CDR3 is TGTGCCAGCGGCCTTACAGGGCCCACTAACGTCCTGACTTTC.

V is TRBV13 and J is TRBJ1-4, with 10 bases fitting TRBD1. There are 15 residues in the CDR3. Germline V gene sequence: CDR1 PRHDT, CDR2 FYEKMQ (reference sequence). V dropped 3 bases and J dropped 10; count of bases not matched to a gene: 8. The CDR3 DNA follows: TGTGCCAGCAGCTTCGCCGGGACAGGGGCTGGAAAACTGTTTTTT. Its translation: CASSFAGTGAGKLFF. Combining the CDR3 with reference TRBV13 and TRBJ1-4 gives the whole variable domain AAGVIQSPRHLIKEKRETATLKCYPIPRHDTVYWYQQGPGQDPQFLISFYEKMQSDKGSIPDRFSAQQFSDYHSELNMSSLELGDSALYFCASSFAGTGAGKLFFGSGTQLSVL.

This clonotype turned up a few times. CDR3 amino acids: CASSPTIRNEQFF. The CDR3 coding sequence is TGTGCCAGCAGCCCAACCATAAGGAATGAGCAGTTCTTC. The gene calls are TRBV7-2 and TRBJ2-1; D is unresolved. V lost 5 bases, J lost 7 bases, and 12 bases lay in between. Germline CDR1 is SGHTA and CDR2 is FQGNSA. This CDR3 comprises 13 residues.

The CDR3 region is CASGGTAQETQYF. In DNA, the CDR3 is TGTGCCAGCGGAGGGACAGCGCAAGAGACCCAGTACTTC. The gene calls are TRBV5-6 and TRBJ2-5, with a weak D call TRBD1 (7 bases). This CDR3 has 13 amino acids. V was shortened by 7 bases and J by 2 bases, with 12 bases between the two germline ends. From germline, CDR1 is SGHDT and CDR2 YYEEEE.

This clonotype came up a few times. The V gene is TRBV28, the J gene TRBJ2-1, with 9 bases matching TRBD1. CDR1 is MDHEN, CDR2 SYDVKM, per germline. The CDR3 consists of 18 residues. Trimming at V came to 3 bases and at J to 6 bases, leaving 15 bases not matched to a gene. As DNA, the CDR3 is TGTGCCAGCAGTTTTAGGTCCTACGGGACAGGGATTTTCAATGAGCAGTTCTTC. Encoded protein: CASSFRSYGTGIFNEQFF.